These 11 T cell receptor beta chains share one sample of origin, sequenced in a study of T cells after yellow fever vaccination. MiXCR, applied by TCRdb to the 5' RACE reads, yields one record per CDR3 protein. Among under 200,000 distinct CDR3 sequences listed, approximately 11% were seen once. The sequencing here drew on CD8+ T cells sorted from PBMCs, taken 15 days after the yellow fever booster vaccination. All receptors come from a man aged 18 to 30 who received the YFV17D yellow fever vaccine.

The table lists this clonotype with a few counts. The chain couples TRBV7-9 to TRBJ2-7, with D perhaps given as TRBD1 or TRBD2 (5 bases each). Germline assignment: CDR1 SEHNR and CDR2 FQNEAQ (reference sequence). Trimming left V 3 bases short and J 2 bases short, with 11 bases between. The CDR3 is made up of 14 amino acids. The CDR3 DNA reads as TGTGCCAGCAGCTTCTCCGGGGCACCCTACGAGCAGTACTTC. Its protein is CASSFSGAPYEQYF.

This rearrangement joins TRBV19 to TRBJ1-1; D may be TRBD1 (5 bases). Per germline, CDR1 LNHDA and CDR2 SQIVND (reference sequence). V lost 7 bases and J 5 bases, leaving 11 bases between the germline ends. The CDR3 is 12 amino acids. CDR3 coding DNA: TGTGCCAGTATTACCGGGGGAACTGAAGCTTTCTTT. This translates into CASITGGTEAFF. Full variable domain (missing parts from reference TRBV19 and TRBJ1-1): DGGITQSPKYLFRKEGQNVTLSCEQNLNHDAMYWYRQDPGQGLRLIYYSQIVNDFQKGDIAEGYSVSREKKESFPLTVTSAQKNPTAFYLCASITGGTEAFFGQGTRLTVV.

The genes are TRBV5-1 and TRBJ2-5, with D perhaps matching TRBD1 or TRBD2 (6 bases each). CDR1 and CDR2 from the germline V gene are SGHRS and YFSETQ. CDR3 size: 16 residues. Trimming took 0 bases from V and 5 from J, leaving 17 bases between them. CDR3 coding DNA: TGCGCCAGCAGCTTGGATATCGGGGGCACACGGGAGACCCAGTACTTC. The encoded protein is CASSLDIGGTRETQYF.

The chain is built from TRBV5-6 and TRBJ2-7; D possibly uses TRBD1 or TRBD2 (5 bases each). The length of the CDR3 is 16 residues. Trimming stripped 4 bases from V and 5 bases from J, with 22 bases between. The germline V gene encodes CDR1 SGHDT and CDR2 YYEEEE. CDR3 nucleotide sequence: TGTGCCAGCAGCGGCGGCCGGGACCGGCGAATCAACGAGCAGTACTTC. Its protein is CASSGGRDRRINEQYF.

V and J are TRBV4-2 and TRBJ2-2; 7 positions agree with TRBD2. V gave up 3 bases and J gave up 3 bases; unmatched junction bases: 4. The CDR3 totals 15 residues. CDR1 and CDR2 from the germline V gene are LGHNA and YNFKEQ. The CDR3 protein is CASSQSREDTGELFF. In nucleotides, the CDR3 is TGTGCCAGCAGCCAGAGCCGGGAGGACACCGGGGAGCTGTTTTTT.

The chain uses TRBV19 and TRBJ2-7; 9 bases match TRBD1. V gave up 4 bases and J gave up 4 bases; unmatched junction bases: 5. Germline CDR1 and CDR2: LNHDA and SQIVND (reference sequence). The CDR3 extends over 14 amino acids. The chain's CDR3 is CASSTRDREYEQYF. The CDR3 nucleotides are TGTGCCAGTAGTACCCGGGACAGGGAATACGAGCAGTACTTC.

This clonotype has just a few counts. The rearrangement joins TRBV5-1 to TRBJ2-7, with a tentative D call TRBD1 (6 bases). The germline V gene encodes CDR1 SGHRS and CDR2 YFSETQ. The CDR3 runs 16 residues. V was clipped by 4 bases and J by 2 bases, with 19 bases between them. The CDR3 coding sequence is TGCGCCAGCAGCGGCCGACTTCTAGCAGGGGCCTACGAGCAGTACTTC. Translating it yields CASSGRLLAGAYEQYF.

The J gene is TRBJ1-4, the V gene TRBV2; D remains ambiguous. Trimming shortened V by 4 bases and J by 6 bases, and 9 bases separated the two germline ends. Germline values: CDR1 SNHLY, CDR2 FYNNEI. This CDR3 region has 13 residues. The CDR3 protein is CASSALHDEKLFF. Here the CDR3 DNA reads TGTGCCAGCAGTGCCCTCCACGATGAAAAACTGTTTTTT.

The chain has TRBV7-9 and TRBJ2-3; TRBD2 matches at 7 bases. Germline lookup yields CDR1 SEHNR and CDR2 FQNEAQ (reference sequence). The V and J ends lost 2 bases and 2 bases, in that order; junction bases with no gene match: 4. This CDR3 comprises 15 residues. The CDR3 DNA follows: TGTGCCAGCAGCTTACGGGACTATACCACAGATACGCAGTATTTT. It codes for CASSLRDYTTDTQYF.

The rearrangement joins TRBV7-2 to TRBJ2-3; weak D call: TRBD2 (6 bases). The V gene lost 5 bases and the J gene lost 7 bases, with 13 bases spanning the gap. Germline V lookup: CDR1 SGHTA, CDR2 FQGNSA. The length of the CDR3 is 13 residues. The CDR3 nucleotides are TGTGCCAGCAGCCCAGCGGGTTCACATACGCAGTATTTT. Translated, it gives CASSPAGSHTQYF.

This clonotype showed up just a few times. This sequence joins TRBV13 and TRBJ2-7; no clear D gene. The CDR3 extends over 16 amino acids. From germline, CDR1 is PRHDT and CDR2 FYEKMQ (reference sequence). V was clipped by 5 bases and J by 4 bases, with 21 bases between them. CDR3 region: CASSTQTVTSTYEQYV. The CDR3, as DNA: TGTGCCAGCAGCACACAAACAGTCACGTCTACTTACGAGCAGTACGTC.